What follows describes a single T cell receptor beta chain. The CDR3 runs 14 residues. Germline V gives CDR1 MNHNS, CDR2 SASEGT. The junction had 4 bases not matched to a gene; V was cut back by 6 bases and J by 4 bases. The data stem from a study of T cell changes during pregnancy in multiple sclerosis. TCRdb's copy holds only in-frame clones and misses some; the assay was immunoSEQ multiplex PCR. The sample carries some 80,000 clones, approximately 95% recorded once. The genes are TRBV6-1 and TRBJ2-7; 12 nucleotides match TRBD1. This TCR came from a female donor with multiple sclerosis, enrolled in a pregnancy study. The material was CD4+ T cells from peripheral blood mononuclear cells, obtained after pregnancy. The CDR3 region is CASRQGQGAYEQYF. The CDR3 DNA reads TGTGCCAGCAGGCAGGGACAGGGGGCTTACGAGCAGTACTTC.